The 16 T cell receptor beta chains presented below share a single source sample, sequenced in a study of cytomegalovirus exposure and HLA in healthy donors. The primer mix had 60 Vbeta and 13 Jbeta primers. This table comes from immunoSEQ multiplex PCR, and its TCRdb copy is limited to in-frame clones, with some not included. The sample shows under 200,000 clones, roughly 80% of them seen only once. Sequencing used PBMCs. Source of these receptors: a man in his fifties or sixties in good health and CMV-seropositive.

The rearrangement uses TRBV25-1 and TRBJ1-3; D not resolved. Trimming removed 6 bases from V and 5 bases from J, with 17 bases in between. CDR1 MGHDK and CDR2 SYGVNS come from the germline V gene. This CDR3 has 15 residues. CDR3 nucleotide sequence: TGTGCCAGCAGAGCGCTCGGGGAGGGTAGAAACACCATATATTTT. It translates to CASRALGEGRNTIYF.

This clone has just a few counts. This chain uses TRBV18 with TRBJ1-2; 7 positions match TRBD1. After removal of 3 bases from V and 0 bases from J, the junction contained 16 bases not matched to a gene. The CDR3 contains 19 residues. Germline CDR1 and CDR2: KGHSH and LQKENI. This chain's CDR3 is CASSPPGQPPLGANYGYTF. The CDR3 DNA reads TGTGCCAGCTCACCCCCGGGACAGCCTCCTCTGGGAGCTAACTATGGCTACACCTTC.

The chain couples TRBV27 to TRBJ1-2, with D tentatively TRBD1 (6 bases). This CDR3 comprises 16 residues. Germline assignment: CDR1 MNHEY and CDR2 SMNVEV (reference sequence). Trimming removed 0 bases from V and 3 bases from J, with 14 bases in between. The CDR3 DNA reads as TGTGCCAGCAGTTTATCGGGGGCAAGCACGTACTATGGCTACACCTTC. Translation gives CASSLSGASTYYGYTF.

This clone was counted only a few times. The rearrangement joins TRBV7-8 to TRBJ1-3; D unresolved. The CDR3 loop spans 16 amino acids. In germline, CDR1 is SGHVS, CDR2 FQNEAQ. V lost 1 base and J lost 0, with 10 bases in between. The CDR3 reads CASSLVGGSSGNTIYF. The CDR3 DNA is TGTGCCAGCAGCTTAGTTGGAGGCAGCTCTGGAAACACCATATATTTT.

V gene TRBV29-1 combines with J gene TRBJ2-1, with 10 bases identical to TRBD2. V shed 8 bases, J shed 0 bases, and the junction held 13 bases outside the gene matches. CDR1 and CDR2 from the germline V gene are SQVTM and ANQGSEA. The CDR3 is 17 amino acids. The CDR3, as DNA: TGCAGCTCTGAAGGCGGTAGCGGGAGGTCCTCCTACAATGAGCAGTTCTTC. Translation: CSSEGGSGRSSYNEQFF.

This clone was seen just once. V and J are TRBV30 and TRBJ1-4; D remains unclear. The V end lost 6 bases, the J end lost 0 bases, and 8 bases lay between the germline ends. The CDR3 extends over 13 amino acids. The V gene's germline CDR1 is GTSNPN and CDR2 SVGIG (reference sequence). The CDR3 DNA is TGTGCCTGCAAGAGCGCAACTAATGAAAAACTGTTTTTT. Protein: CACKSATNEKLFF.

The chain is built from TRBV5-1 and TRBJ2-5; D is perhaps TRBD1 (6 bases). The CDR3 consists of 15 residues. The germline gives CDR1 SGHRS, CDR2 YFSETQ. V gave up 1 base and J gave up 3 bases, with 13 bases separating them. The DNA of the CDR3 is TGCGCCAGCAGCTTGTATGGGACACCCAAAGAGACCCAGTACTTC. Encoded protein: CASSLYGTPKETQYF.

The chain has TRBV27 and TRBJ2-1; TRBD2 aligns across 7 bases. CDR3 length: 15 residues. Per the germline V gene, CDR1 is MNHEY and CDR2 is SMNVEV (reference sequence). V was clipped by 2 bases and J by 5 bases; unmatched bases: 6. The CDR3 is CASSLRGEYDNEQFF. CDR3 DNA: TGTGCCAGCAGTTTACGGGGGGAATACGACAATGAGCAGTTCTTC.

The V and J genes are TRBV11-2 and TRBJ1-1; D is uncertain. Trimming stripped 3 bases from V and 4 bases from J, with 12 bases between. CDR3 size: 14 residues. Germline V lookup: CDR1 SGHAT, CDR2 FQNNGV. The CDR3 loop reads CASSFLQAGTEAFF. The DNA for the CDR3 is TGTGCCAGCAGCTTTTTGCAGGCCGGCACTGAAGCTTTCTTT.

The rearrangement joins TRBV5-4 to TRBJ2-7; D perhaps matches TRBD2 (5 bases). This CDR3 is 13 amino acids long. CDR1 and CDR2 (germline): SGHNT, YYREEE (reference sequence). The V gene lost 5 bases and the J gene lost 7 bases, with 16 bases spanning the gap. The CDR3 sequence is CASSLSTGLEQYF. The CDR3 nucleotides read TGTGCCAGCAGTTTGTCAACGGGGTTAGAGCAGTACTTC. Drawing the rest from reference TRBV5-4 and TRBJ2-7, the complete variable domain is ETGVTQSPTHLIKTRGQQVTLRCSSQSGHNTVSWYQQALGQGPQFIFQYYREEENGRGNFPPRFSGLQFPNYSSELNVNALELDDSALYLCASSLSTGLEQYFGPGTRLTVT.

The V and J genes are TRBV7-9 and TRBJ1-2, with 7 bases fitting TRBD1. This CDR3 comprises 13 residues. Germline trimming cut 1 base from V and 8 bases from J; bases unmatched to any gene: 4. Germline lookup yields CDR1 SEHNR and CDR2 FQNEAQ (reference sequence). In DNA, the CDR3 is TGTGCCAGCAGCTTAGACGGGACAGACGGCTACACCTTC. This translates into CASSLDGTDGYTF.

The chain uses TRBV27 and TRBJ1-2; D is perhaps TRBD1 (6 bases). Looked up from germline, CDR1 is MNHEY and CDR2 is SMNVEV (reference sequence). V was trimmed by 5 bases and J by 1 base, leaving 14 bases between them. The CDR3 extends over 15 amino acids. The CDR3 coding sequence is TGTGCCAGCAGTCCGGCCGGGACACTTAACTATGGCTACACCTTC. Its protein product is CASSPAGTLNYGYTF.

CDR3 amino acids: CASRRQAGETQYF. CDR3 bases: TGCGCCAGCAGACGACAGGCGGGAGAGACCCAGTACTTC. The chain joins TRBV5-1 to TRBJ2-5; the D gene is possibly TRBD1 (6 bases). Germline V gene data show CDR1 as SGHRS and CDR2 as YFSETQ. CDR3 length: 13 amino acids. Trimming pared 5 bases from V and 4 bases from J, leaving 12 bases between.

V is TRBV5-4 and J is TRBJ2-5; TRBD2 is a possible D gene (5 bases). Trimming cost V 4 bases and J 1 base, with 11 bases left between them. In germline, CDR1 is SGHNT, CDR2 YYREEE (reference sequence). The CDR3 runs 14 residues. The CDR3 reads CASSPYSGQETQYF. Written as DNA, the CDR3 is TGTGCCAGCAGCCCTTACAGCGGCCAAGAGACCCAGTACTTC.

A remark on this clone: One end of the junction varies from germline; a read error may be responsible. This chain joins TRBV7-7 and TRBJ2-2, with TRBD2 identical over 8 bases. The CDR3 has 15 amino acids. Germline V gene sequence: CDR1 SSHAT, CDR2 FNYEAQ (reference sequence). The DNA for the CDR3 is TGTGCTAGCAGCCTCAGCGGGAGTTACACCGGGGAGCTGTTTTTT. Translation: CASSLSGSYTGELFF.

CDR3 DNA: TGCGCCAGCAGCTCACCAGGGGCGACTAGCGGGAGTTCCTACAATGAGCAGTTCTTC. Protein sequence: CASSSPGATSGSSYNEQFF. The chain employs TRBV5-1 and TRBJ2-1; 12 nucleotides agree with TRBD2. Germline V CDR1 and CDR2: SGHRS, YFSETQ. This CDR3 comprises 19 residues. Unmatched junction bases numbered 11, after V lost 3 bases and J lost 1 base.